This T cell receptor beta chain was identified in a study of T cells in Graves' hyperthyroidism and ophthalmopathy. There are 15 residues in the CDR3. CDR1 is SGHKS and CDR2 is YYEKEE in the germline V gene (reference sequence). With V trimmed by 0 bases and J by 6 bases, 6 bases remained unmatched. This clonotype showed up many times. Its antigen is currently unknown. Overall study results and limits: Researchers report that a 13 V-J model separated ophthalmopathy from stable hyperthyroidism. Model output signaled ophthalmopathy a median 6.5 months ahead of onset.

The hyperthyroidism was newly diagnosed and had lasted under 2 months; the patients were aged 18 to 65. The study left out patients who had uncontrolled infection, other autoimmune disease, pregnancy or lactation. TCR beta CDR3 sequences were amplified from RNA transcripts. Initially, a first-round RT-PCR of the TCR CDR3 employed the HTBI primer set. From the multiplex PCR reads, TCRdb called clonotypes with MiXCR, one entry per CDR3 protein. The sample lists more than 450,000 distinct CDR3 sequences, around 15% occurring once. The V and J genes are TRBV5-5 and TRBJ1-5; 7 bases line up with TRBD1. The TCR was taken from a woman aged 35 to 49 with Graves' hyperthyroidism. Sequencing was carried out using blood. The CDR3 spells CASSLAGQKGQPQHF. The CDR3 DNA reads TGTGCCAGCAGCTTGGCGGGACAGAAGGGTCAGCCCCAGCATTTT. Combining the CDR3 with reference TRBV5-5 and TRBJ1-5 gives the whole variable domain DAGVTQSPTHLIKTRGQQVTLRCSPISGHKSVSWYQQVLGQGPQFIFQYYEKEERGRGNFPDRFSARQFPNYSSELNVNALLLGDSALYLCASSLAGQKGQPQHFGDGTRLSIL.